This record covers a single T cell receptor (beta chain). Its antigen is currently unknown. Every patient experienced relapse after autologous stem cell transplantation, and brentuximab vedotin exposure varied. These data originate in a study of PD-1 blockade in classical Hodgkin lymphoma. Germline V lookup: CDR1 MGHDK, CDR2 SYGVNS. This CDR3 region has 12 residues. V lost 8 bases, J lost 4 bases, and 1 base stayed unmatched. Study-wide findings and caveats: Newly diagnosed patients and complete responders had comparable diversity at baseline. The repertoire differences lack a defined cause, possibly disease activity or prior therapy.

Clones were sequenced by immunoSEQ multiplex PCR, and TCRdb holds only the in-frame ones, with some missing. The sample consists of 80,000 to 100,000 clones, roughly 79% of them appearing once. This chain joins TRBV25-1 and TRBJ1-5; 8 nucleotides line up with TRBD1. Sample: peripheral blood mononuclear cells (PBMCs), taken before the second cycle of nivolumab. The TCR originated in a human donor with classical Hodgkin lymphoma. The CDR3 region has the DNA TGTGCCAGCCGACAGGGGAATCAGCCCCAGCATTTT. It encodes CASRQGNQPQHF.